The 32 T cell receptor beta chains presented below share a single source sample, sequenced in a study of glioma-infiltrating T cells after dendritic cell vaccination. Assay used: immunoSEQ multiplex PCR; TCRdb lists only in-frame clones, some missing. The sample consists of around 72,000 clones, about four fifths of them appearing once. The sample was blood, taken before dendritic cell vaccination. The receptors derive from a human donor with glioblastoma.

This clone was seen a handful of times. The chain uses TRBV2 and TRBJ1-1, with 9 bases lining up with TRBD1. Germline CDR1 is SNHLY and CDR2 is FYNNEI. The CDR3 loop spans 14 amino acids. V dropped 6 bases and J dropped 5; count of bases not matched to a gene: 7. DNA for the CDR3: TGTGCCAGCAGACGGGACAGGGAAGGGACTGAAGCTTTCTTT. As protein: CASRRDREGTEAFF.

A remark on this clone: At one end the junction does not follow the germline gene, possibly because of a read error. The chain is built from TRBV7-7 and TRBJ2-3; 7 positions agree with TRBD1. Germline V lookup: CDR1 SSHAT, CDR2 FNYEAQ (reference sequence). The CDR3 spans 15 residues. The CDR3 DNA is TGTGCTAGCAGTTTGTCGGGACAGTCAACAGATACGCAGTATTTT. This encodes CASSLSGQSTDTQYF.

V and J are TRBV6-5 and TRBJ1-1, with D tentatively TRBD1 (5 bases). V was trimmed by 7 bases and J by 3 bases, leaving 18 bases between them. This CDR3 has 15 residues. Germline lookup yields CDR1 MNHEY and CDR2 SVGAGI. CDR3 residues: CASTKNRSGYTEAFF. In DNA form, the CDR3 reads TGTGCCAGCACCAAGAACAGGTCGGGTTACACTGAAGCTTTCTTT.

The V call is TRBV5-6, the J call TRBJ2-5, with 16 bases aligning to TRBD2. CDR3 size: 16 residues. Germline CDR1 SGHDT, CDR2 YYEEEE. V shed 4 bases, J shed 2 bases, and the junction held 2 bases outside the gene matches. The CDR3 DNA sequence: TGTGCCAGCAGCCCGGGACTAGCGGGGGGGCAAGAGACCCAGTACTTC. Its translation: CASSPGLAGGQETQYF.

This clone has a single count. The gene calls are TRBV6-5 and TRBJ2-7, with a weak D call TRBD1 (6 bases). This CDR3 is 13 amino acids long. V was shortened by 6 bases and J by 5 bases, with 14 bases between the two germline ends. The V gene's germline CDR1 is MNHEY and CDR2 SVGAGI. Here the CDR3 reads CASSRTVYDEQYF. CDR3 sequence (DNA): TGTGCCAGCAGCCGGACAGTATACGACGAGCAGTACTTC.

This clone was seen only once. The chain uses TRBV6-5 and TRBJ2-5; 7 nucleotides agree with TRBD1. Per germline, CDR1 MNHEY and CDR2 SVGAGI. The V gene end was trimmed by 0 bases and the J gene end by 3 bases; junction bases not matched to a gene: 4. This CDR3 has 15 residues. This CDR3 is CASSYSVDRKETQYF. In DNA form, the CDR3 reads TGTGCCAGCAGTTACTCGGTGGACAGGAAAGAGACCCAGTACTTC.

This clone was seen only once. This chain uses TRBV5-1 with TRBJ1-5; D call uncertain. V was trimmed by 0 bases and J by 2 bases, leaving 6 bases between them. Germline V gene data show CDR1 as SGHRS and CDR2 as YFSETQ. The CDR3 contains 14 residues. The chain's CDR3 is CASSLVPGNQPQHF. CDR3 coding DNA: TGCGCCAGCAGCTTGGTCCCAGGCAATCAGCCCCAGCATTTT.

The chain carries TRBV7-9 and TRBJ1-1; D gene uncertain. CDR3 length: 14 amino acids. Trimming removed 6 bases from V and 1 base from J, with 12 bases in between. Germline V gene lookup returns CDR1 SEHNR and CDR2 FQNEAQ (reference sequence). The CDR3 sequence is CASRIRTENTEAFF. CDR3 nucleotide sequence: TGTGCCAGCAGGATTCGAACTGAGAACACTGAAGCTTTCTTT.

The chain links TRBV21-1 to TRBJ2-5; the D call in the table, TRBD2, was not verified against the DNA. TRBV21-1 is a listed pseudogene. There are 17 residues in the CDR3. Here the CDR3 DNA reads TGTGCCAGCAGCAAAAACATGCTAGCGGGGGTCCTTGAGACCCAGTACTTC. It encodes CASSKNMLAGVLETQYF.

This chain uses TRBV29-1 with TRBJ2-1; D is unresolved. V gave up 5 bases and J gave up 6 bases, with 11 bases separating them. CDR1 SQVTM and CDR2 ANQGSEA come from the germline V gene. CDR3 length: 12 amino acids. The CDR3 protein is CSVHRNSNEQFF. The CDR3 DNA sequence: TGCAGCGTTCACAGAAATAGCAATGAGCAGTTCTTC.

The V and J genes are TRBV30 and TRBJ1-2, with 9 bases aligning to TRBD1. CDR3 length equals 14 residues. The germline V gene has CDR1 GTSNPN and CDR2 SVGIG (reference sequence). J was trimmed by 8 bases and V by 2 bases; bases with no gene match: 9. CDR3 protein: CAWSMTGGSGGYTF. In DNA form, the CDR3 reads TGTGCCTGGAGTATGACAGGGGGATCAGGAGGCTACACCTTC.

The chain combines TRBV6-5 with TRBJ1-1; D possibly corresponds to TRBD1 (5 bases). V was trimmed by 0 bases and J by 4 bases, leaving 15 bases between them. The CDR3 has 16 residues. Germline V gene data show CDR1 as MNHEY and CDR2 as SVGAGI. The CDR3: CASSYSAGQRGTEAFF. CDR3 sequence (DNA): TGTGCCAGCAGTTACTCGGCAGGACAAAGGGGCACTGAAGCTTTCTTT.

Concerning this clone itself: A read error may account for a junction end that differs from germline. The sample has other DNA sequences that encode this CDR3 too. The V call is TRBV5-4, the J call TRBJ1-2; D might be TRBD1 (5 bases). Germline V gene lookup returns CDR1 SGHNT and CDR2 YYREEE (reference sequence). The CDR3 has 13 residues. The CDR3 region has the DNA TGCGCCAGCACCGTGGGGGGAAACTATGGCTACACCTTC. It encodes CASTVGGNYGYTF.

The rearrangement uses TRBV29-1 and TRBJ2-3; 10 nucleotides align to TRBD2. The trim removed 4 bases at V and 8 bases at J, leaving 6 bases unmatched. Germline V lookup: CDR1 SQVTM, CDR2 ANQGSEA. The CDR3 is 13 amino acids. This CDR3 reads CSVVVAGGGTQYF. CDR3 in DNA: TGCAGCGTTGTCGTAGCGGGGGGCGGTACGCAGTATTTT.

This chain links TRBV7-8 with TRBJ2-7; tentatively, D is TRBD2 (5 bases). The V gene lost 5 bases and the J gene lost 4 bases, with 18 bases spanning the gap. The length of the CDR3 is 15 residues. Germline V CDR1 and CDR2: SGHVS, FQNEAQ. The CDR3 coding sequence is TGTGCCAGCAGCCGTACTAGGGTATCCCCTTACGAGCAGTACTTC. It specifies CASSRTRVSPYEQYF.

The genes are TRBV25-1 and TRBJ1-2; D is undetermined. This CDR3 region has 14 residues. From germline, CDR1 is MGHDK and CDR2 SYGVNS. Between the trimmed V and J ends, which lost 0 bases and 8 bases, there was a span of 13 bases. The CDR3 loop is CASSEYAGPKGYTF. CDR3 in DNA: TGTGCCAGCAGTGAATATGCGGGCCCCAAAGGCTACACCTTC.

This clone was seen only once. Here the CDR3 reads CSGGLAGVGNEQFF. The CDR3 DNA sequence: TGCAGCGGGGGACTAGCGGGGGTGGGAAATGAGCAGTTCTTC. The genes are TRBV29-1 and TRBJ2-1, with 14 bases fitting TRBD2. Trimming at V came to 7 bases and at J to 7 bases, leaving 6 bases not matched to a gene. This CDR3 contains 14 residues. Per germline, CDR1 SQVTM and CDR2 ANQGSEA.

The chain couples TRBV9 to TRBJ1-3, with a tentative D call TRBD1 (6 bases). The germline V gene encodes CDR1 SGDLS and CDR2 YYNGEE. Deletions cut 5 bases from V and 0 bases from J, with 18 bases between. The CDR3 spans 17 residues. CDR3 protein: CASSPGGRQLSGNTIYF. CDR3 coding DNA: TGTGCCAGCAGTCCCGGGGGGCGGCAGCTCTCTGGAAACACCATATATTTT.

The rearrangement links TRBV7-9 to TRBJ1-5; D is possibly TRBD1 (5 bases). Germline CDR1 and CDR2: SEHNR and FQNEAQ (reference sequence). V lost 3 bases and J lost 0, with 9 bases in between. The CDR3 extends over 15 amino acids. The DNA for the CDR3 is TGTGCCAGCAGCTTTACCAGGGATAGCAATCAGCCCCAGCATTTT. Its translation: CASSFTRDSNQPQHF.

The genes are TRBV5-1 and TRBJ1-1, with TRBD1 as a possible D gene (6 bases). V was pared by 1 base and J by 3 bases, with 10 bases between. The CDR3 spans 14 residues. Germline V gives CDR1 SGHRS, CDR2 YFSETQ. The CDR3 protein is CASSLSRQDTEAFF. The DNA of the CDR3 is TGCGCCAGCAGCTTGAGTAGACAGGACACTGAAGCTTTCTTT.

J is TRBJ1-1 and V is TRBV5-4, with D hard to call. The CDR3 sequence is 14 residues long. Germline CDR1 SGHNT, CDR2 YYREEE (reference sequence). Trimming removed 1 base from V and 5 bases from J, with 12 bases in between. As DNA, the CDR3 is TGTGCCAGCAGCTTGAGTACTGTAGTTACTGAAGCTTTCTTT. It codes for CASSLSTVVTEAFF.

This chain connects TRBV5-6 to TRBJ2-5; 7 nucleotides line up with TRBD1. This CDR3 is 15 amino acids long. Germline V gives CDR1 SGHDT, CDR2 YYEEEE. Germline trimming cut 0 bases from V and 4 bases from J; bases unmatched to any gene: 6. For the CDR3, the DNA is TGTGCCAGCAGCTTGGTCTGGACAGGCCTAGAGACCCAGTACTTC. Translated: CASSLVWTGLETQYF.

This clone was seen more than once but under ten times. V usage is TRBV19 and J usage is TRBJ2-7, with a possible D match to TRBD1 (5 bases). The length of the CDR3 is 14 residues. The V end was cut by 5 bases, the J end by 2 bases, with 13 bases between. In germline, CDR1 is LNHDA, CDR2 SQIVND (reference sequence). The DNA for the CDR3 is TGTGCCAGTAGTTCCTTGACAGAAGCCTACGAGCAGTACTTC. As protein: CASSSLTEAYEQYF.

The V call is TRBV5-4, the J call TRBJ2-2; 7 bases fit TRBD2. Germline V gene lookup returns CDR1 SGHNT and CDR2 YYREEE (reference sequence). Losses at the gene ends were 4 bases for V and 6 bases for J; bases not matched to a gene: 6. The CDR3 totals 14 residues. CDR3 sequence: CASSPRDYSGELFF. In nucleotides, the CDR3 is TGTGCCAGCAGCCCACGGGACTATTCCGGGGAGCTGTTTTTT.

In its sample, this clone was seen a few times. The V gene is TRBV15, the J gene TRBJ2-1; TRBD2 might be the D (6 bases). Per germline, CDR1 LNHNV and CDR2 YYDKDF (reference sequence). The V gene lost 9 bases and the J gene lost 4 bases, with 19 bases spanning the gap. The CDR3 has 15 amino acids. The CDR3 DNA follows: TGTGCCACTGAAATCGGGACTGCCGGGTACAATGAGCAGTTCTTC. This gives the protein CATEIGTAGYNEQFF.

The chain recombines TRBV5-1 with TRBJ2-2, with D unresolved. The CDR3 sequence is 15 residues long. The germline CDR1 and CDR2 sequences are SGHRS and YFSETQ. V lost 1 base and J 5 bases, leaving 12 bases between the germline ends. The CDR3 nucleotides are TGCGCCAGCAGCTTGATAAACAGTGGAACCGGGGAGCTGTTTTTT. This gives the protein CASSLINSGTGELFF.

The chain uses TRBV10-3 and TRBJ2-7; 11 bases agree with TRBD1. Trimming removed 0 bases from V and 5 bases from J; junction bases left unmatched: 12. Germline V gene sequence: CDR1 ENHRY, CDR2 SYGVKD. There are 18 residues in the CDR3. The DNA of the CDR3 is TGTGCCATCAGTGAGTCTGGACAGGGGGCGCGAATTCTCAACGAGCAGTACTTC. Translated, it gives CAISESGQGARILNEQYF.

This clone showed up just a few times. This chain connects TRBV7-9 to TRBJ1-5; D perhaps matches TRBD1 (5 bases). Germline V gives CDR1 SEHNR, CDR2 FQNEAQ (reference sequence). V was pared by 4 bases and J by 3 bases, with 13 bases between. This CDR3 contains 15 residues. This CDR3 is CASSSSQGPNQPQHF. CDR3 nucleotide sequence: TGTGCCAGCAGCTCGAGTCAGGGTCCCAATCAGCCCCAGCATTTT.

The DNA of the CDR3 is TGCGCCAGCAGCTCCTCGACTAGCGGTACAGATACGCAGTATTTT. Translating gives CASSSSTSGTDTQYF. The genes are TRBV5-1 and TRBJ2-3; 9 positions agree with TRBD2. In germline, CDR1 is SGHRS, CDR2 YFSETQ. The CDR3 consists of 15 residues. V shed 3 bases, J shed 3 bases, and the junction held 5 bases outside the gene matches. The entire variable domain, with the rest obtained from reference TRBV5-1 and TRBJ2-3, is as follows: KAGVTQTPRYLIKTRGQQVTLSCSPISGHRSVSWYQQTPGQGLQFLFEYFSETQRNKGNFPGRFSGRQFSNSRSEMNVSTLELGDSALYLCASSSSTSGTDTQYFGPGTRLTVL.

The gene calls are TRBV5-6 and TRBJ1-6; TRBD1 matches at 7 bases. The CDR3 has 16 residues. CDR1 and CDR2 (germline): SGHDT, YYEEEE. V trimming: 3 bases; J trimming: 0 bases; junction bases outside the gene matches: 3. CDR3 nucleotide sequence: TGTGCCAGCAGCTGGCGGGACAGCTCCTATAATTCACCCCTCCACTTT. It yields the protein CASSWRDSSYNSPLHF. The full variable domain, in which reference TRBV5-6 and TRBJ1-6 provide the parts outside the CDR3, is DAGVTQSPTHLIKTRGQQVTLRCSPKSGHDTVSWYQQALGQGPQFIFQYYEEEERQRGNFPDRFSGHQFPNYSSELNVNALLLGDSALYLCASSWRDSSYNSPLHFGNGTRLTVT.

The genes are TRBV6-1 and TRBJ2-5; TRBD2 agrees at 11 bases. J was trimmed by 4 bases and V by 1 base; bases with no gene match: 8. This CDR3 comprises 17 residues. CDR1 and CDR2 from the germline V gene are MNHNS and SASEGT. CDR3: CASSEVVSGGVIETQYF. For the CDR3, the DNA is TGTGCCAGCAGTGAAGTTGTTAGCGGGGGGGTGATAGAGACCCAGTACTTC.

This rearrangement joins TRBV21-1 to TRBJ2-7; TRBD1 reflects the table's D call only, with no check against the DNA. TRBV21-1 is listed as a pseudogene. CDR3 length: 16 residues. The CDR3 region is CASSKEGTEARYEQYF. The CDR3 nucleotides are TGTGCCAGCAGCAAAGAGGGGACAGAAGCCCGTTACGAGCAGTACTTC.